What follows describes a single T cell receptor beta chain. The table came from immunoSEQ multiplex PCR; TCRdb's copy has only in-frame clones and leaves some out. The sample lists around 82,000 clones; 75% to 90% were seen once. Deletions cut 1 base from V and 0 bases from J, with 9 bases between. The CDR3 totals 15 residues. Germline loops: CDR1 LGHDT, CDR2 YNNKEL (reference sequence). This sample was included in a study of blood T cell repertoires in COVID-19. The J gene is TRBJ1-1, the V gene TRBV3-1 (or the pseudogene TRBV3-2), with unresolved D. The receptor comes from a man at least 80 years old with COVID-19, enrolled during active disease. Input material: peripheral blood. CDR3: CASSQAAHMNTEAFF. Here the CDR3 DNA reads TGTGCCAGCAGCCAAGCCGCTCACATGAACACTGAAGCTTTCTTT.